The rows below give T cell receptor beta chains drawn from one sample of a study of technical replicates of blood from several donors. Clones were sequenced by immunoSEQ multiplex PCR, and TCRdb holds only the in-frame ones, with some missing. This sample yields roughly 90,000 clones, of which over 85% are seen a single time; around 0.22% belongs to the top ten. The sample consisted of T cells isolated from PBMCs. These receptors all come from a human donor in good health. The CDR3 runs from the conserved cysteine through the conserved F or W. D genes are given only for firm matches. Clone sizes are given selectively: once, few, many, or a class where the clone is expanded.

V gene	clone size	J gene	D gene	CDR3 protein	CDR3 DNA
TRBV6-5	.	TRBJ1-1	.	CASSRGTEAFF	TGTGCCAGCAGTAGAGGGACAGAAGCTTTCTTT
TRBV19	.	TRBJ2-7	TRBD2	CASSMRSSGSYEQYF	TGTGCCAGTAGTATGAGGTCTAGCGGCTCCTACGAGCAGTACTTC
TRBV5-6	.	TRBJ1-5	.	CASSVVGLPQHF	TGTGCCAGCAGCGTAGTTGGGCTCCCCCAGCATTTT
TRBV5-1	.	TRBJ1-1	.	CASSLGGANTEAFF	TGCGCCAGCAGCTTGGGTGGGGCGAACACTGAAGCTTTCTTT
TRBV4-1	.	TRBJ2-7	.	CASSQIGQGINYEQYF	TGCGCCAGCAGCCAAATTGGCCAGGGAATTAACTACGAGCAGTACTTC
TRBV6-5	.	TRBJ2-1	.	CASTSGSYNEQFF	TGTGCCAGTACAAGCGGCTCCTACAATGAGCAGTTCTTC
TRBV30	.	TRBJ2-3	TRBD2	CAWFSRLSGGRSTDTQYF	TGTGCCTGGTTCTCCCGCCTCAGCGGGGGGCGTAGCACAGATACGCAGTATTTT
TRBV5-1	.	TRBJ1-6	.	CASSQQDTDSPLHF	TGCGCCAGCAGTCAACAGGATACTGATTCACCCCTCCACTTT
TRBV11-2	.	TRBJ1-3	.	CASSLVFGGAPTGNTIYF	TGTGCCAGCAGCCTCGTCTTTGGGGGGGCCCCAACTGGAAACACCATATATTTT
TRBV27	.	TRBJ2-1	.	CASRPLRGRGEINEQFF	TGTGCCAGCAGACCCCTCCGGGGTCGTGGGGAGATTAATGAGCAGTTCTTC
TRBV7-9	.	TRBJ2-7	.	CASSSTGRDVYEQYF	TGTGCCAGCAGCAGCACAGGGCGCGACGTTTACGAGCAGTACTTC
TRBV30	.	TRBJ2-5	.	CAWSSNQETQYF	TGTGCCTGGAGTAGCAACCAAGAGACCCAGTACTTC
TRBV2	once	TRBJ2-2	TRBD1	CASKGDRTPFGELFF	TGTGCCAGCAAGGGGGACAGGACGCCGTTTGGGGAGCTGTTTTTT
TRBV6-6	.	TRBJ2-7	.	CASGKGDSYEQYF	TGTGCCAGCGGTAAGGGGGATTCCTACGAGCAGTACTTC
TRBV7-2	.	TRBJ2-1	.	CASSLERNEQFF	TGTGCCAGCAGCTTAGAGCGCAATGAGCAGTTCTTC
TRBV5-6	.	TRBJ1-2	.	CASREPGTLANYGYTF	TGTGCCAGCAGGGAACCCGGGACACTTGCTAACTATGGCTACACCTTC
TRBV27	.	TRBJ1-1	TRBD1	CATGQGAPMGTEAFF	TGTGCCACCGGACAGGGGGCGCCTATGGGCACTGAAGCTTTCTTT
TRBV6-1	.	TRBJ2-5	.	CASSTGGQETQYF	TGTGCCAGCAGCACCGGGGGACAAGAGACCCAGTACTTC
TRBV6-5	.	TRBJ1-2	.	CASSYRGGGYTF	TGTGCCAGCAGTTACAGAGGAGGTGGCTACACCTTC
TRBV14	.	TRBJ2-7	.	CASSPPTGSYEQYF	TGTGCCAGCAGCCCCCCCACAGGGTCCTACGAGCAGTACTTC
TRBV29-1	once	TRBJ1-2	.	CSVLGGGYGYTF	TGCAGCGTTCTCGGGGGAGGCTATGGCTACACCTTC
TRBV29-1	once	TRBJ2-7	.	CSVEVAGMVMDEQYF	TGCAGCGTTGAAGTCGCAGGGATGGTCATGGACGAGCAGTACTTC
TRBV28	once	TRBJ2-7	TRBD1	CASSPQIDRGYEQYF	TGTGCCAGCAGTCCCCAAATTGACAGGGGCTACGAGCAGTACTTC
TRBV5-1	once	TRBJ1-5	TRBD1	CASSPGQGAGQPQHF	TGCGCCAGCAGCCCCGGACAGGGGGCGGGTCAGCCCCAGCATTTT
TRBV19	once	TRBJ1-1	.	CASSRGGKNTEAFF	TGTGCCAGTAGTAGAGGCGGCAAGAACACTGAAGCTTTCTTT
TRBV2	.	TRBJ2-7	TRBD2	CASSDPWVIAGPYEQYF	TGTGCCAGCAGTGATCCCTGGGTAATAGCGGGGCCCTACGAGCAGTACTTC
TRBV9	.	TRBJ2-2	TRBD2	CASSVGTSGVSGELFF	TGTGCCAGCAGCGTAGGGACTAGCGGGGTAAGCGGGGAGCTGTTTTTT
TRBV14	.	TRBJ1-6	.	CASSRPGEGKNSPLHF	TGTGCCAGCAGCCGCCCCGGGGAGGGTAAGAATTCACCCCTCCACTTT
TRBV11-3	.	TRBJ1-3	.	CASSARGGGNTIYF	TGTGCCAGCAGCGCCCGGGGAGGCGGAAACACCATATATTTT
TRBV19	.	TRBJ1-2	TRBD1	CASSMSQGAPPIHGYTF	TGTGCCAGTAGTATGAGTCAGGGGGCGCCGCCAATACATGGCTACACCTTC